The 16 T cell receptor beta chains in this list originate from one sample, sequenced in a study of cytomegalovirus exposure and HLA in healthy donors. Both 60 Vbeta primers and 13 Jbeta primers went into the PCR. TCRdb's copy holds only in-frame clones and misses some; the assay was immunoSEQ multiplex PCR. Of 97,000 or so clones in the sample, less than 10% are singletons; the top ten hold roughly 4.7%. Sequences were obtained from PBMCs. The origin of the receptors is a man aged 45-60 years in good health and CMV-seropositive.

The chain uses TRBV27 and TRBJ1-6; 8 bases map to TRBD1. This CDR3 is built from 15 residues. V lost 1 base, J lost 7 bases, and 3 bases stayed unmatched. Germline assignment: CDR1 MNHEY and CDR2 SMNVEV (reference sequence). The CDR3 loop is CASSLLTGGNSPLHF. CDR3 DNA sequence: TGTGCCAGCAGTTTATTAACAGGGGGAAATTCACCCCTCCACTTT.

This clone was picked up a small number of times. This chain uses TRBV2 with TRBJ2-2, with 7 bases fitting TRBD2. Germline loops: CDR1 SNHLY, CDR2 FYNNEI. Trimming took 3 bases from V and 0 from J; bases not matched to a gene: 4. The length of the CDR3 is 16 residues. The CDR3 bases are TGTGCCAGCAGTGATCTAGCGGACCCGAACACCGGGGAGCTGTTTTTT. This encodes CASSDLADPNTGELFF.

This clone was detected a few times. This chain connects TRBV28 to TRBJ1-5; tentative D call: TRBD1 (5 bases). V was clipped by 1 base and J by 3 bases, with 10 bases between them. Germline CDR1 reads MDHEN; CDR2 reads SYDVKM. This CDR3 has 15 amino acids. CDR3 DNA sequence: TGTGCCAGCAGTTTATATGGGGGGAACAATCAGCCCCAGCATTTT. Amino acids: CASSLYGGNNQPQHF. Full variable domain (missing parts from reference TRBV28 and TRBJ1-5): DVKVTQSSRYLVKRTGEKVFLECVQDMDHENMFWYRQDPGLGLRLIYFSYDVKMKEKGDIPEGYSVSREKKERFSLILESASTNQTSMYLCASSLYGGNNQPQHFGDGTRLSIL.

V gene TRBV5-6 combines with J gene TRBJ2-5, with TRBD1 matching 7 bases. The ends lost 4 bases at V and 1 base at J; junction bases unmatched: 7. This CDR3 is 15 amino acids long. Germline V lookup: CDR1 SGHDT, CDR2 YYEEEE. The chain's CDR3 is CASSGRTGPQETQYF. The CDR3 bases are TGTGCCAGCAGCGGCCGGACAGGCCCCCAAGAGACCCAGTACTTC.

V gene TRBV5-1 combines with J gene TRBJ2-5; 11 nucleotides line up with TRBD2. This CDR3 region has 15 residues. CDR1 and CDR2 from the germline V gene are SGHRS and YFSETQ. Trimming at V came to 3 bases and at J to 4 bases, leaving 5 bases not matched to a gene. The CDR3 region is CASSSGTSGTETQYF. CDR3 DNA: TGCGCCAGCAGCTCCGGGACTAGCGGAACAGAGACCCAGTACTTC.

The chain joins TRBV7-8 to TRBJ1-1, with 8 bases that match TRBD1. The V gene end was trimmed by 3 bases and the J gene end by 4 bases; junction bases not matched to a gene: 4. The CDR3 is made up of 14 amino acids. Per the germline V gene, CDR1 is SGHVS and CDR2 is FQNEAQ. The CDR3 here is CASSFEQGATEAFF. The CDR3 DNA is TGTGCCAGCAGCTTTGAGCAGGGGGCCACTGAAGCTTTCTTT. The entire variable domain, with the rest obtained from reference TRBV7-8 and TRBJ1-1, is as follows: GAGVSQSPRYKVAKRGQDVALRCDPISGHVSLFWYQQALGQGPEFLTYFQNEAQLDKSGLPSDRFFAERPEGSVSTLKIQRTQQEDSAVYLCASSFEQGATEAFFGQGTRLTVV.

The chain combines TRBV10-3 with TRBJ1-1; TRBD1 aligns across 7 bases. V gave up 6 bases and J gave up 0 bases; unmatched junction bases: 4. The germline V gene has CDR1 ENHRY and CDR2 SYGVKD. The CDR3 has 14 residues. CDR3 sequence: CAIRQGEVNTEAFF. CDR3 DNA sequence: TGTGCCATCAGGCAGGGGGAGGTGAACACTGAAGCTTTCTTT.

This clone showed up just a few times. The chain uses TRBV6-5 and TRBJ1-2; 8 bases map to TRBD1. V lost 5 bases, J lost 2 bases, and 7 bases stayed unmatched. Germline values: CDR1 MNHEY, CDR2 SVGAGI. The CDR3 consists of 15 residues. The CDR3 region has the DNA TGTGCCAGCAGTCTCCAGGGGGCGACGAACTATGGCTACACCTTC. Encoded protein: CASSLQGATNYGYTF.

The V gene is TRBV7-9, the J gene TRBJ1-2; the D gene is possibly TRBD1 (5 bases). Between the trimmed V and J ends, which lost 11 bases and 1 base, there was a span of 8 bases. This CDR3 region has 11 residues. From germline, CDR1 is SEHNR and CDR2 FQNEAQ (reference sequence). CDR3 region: CAWGGNYGYTF. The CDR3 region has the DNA TGTGCCTGGGGGGGTAACTATGGCTACACCTTC.

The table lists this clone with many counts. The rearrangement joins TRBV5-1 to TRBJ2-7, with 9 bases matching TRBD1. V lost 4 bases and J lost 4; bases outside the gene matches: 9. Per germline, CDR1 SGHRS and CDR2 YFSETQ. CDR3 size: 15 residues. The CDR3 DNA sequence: TGCGCCAGCAGCCAGACAGGGGGGGCGGAGTACGAGCAGTACTTC. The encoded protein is CASSQTGGAEYEQYF.

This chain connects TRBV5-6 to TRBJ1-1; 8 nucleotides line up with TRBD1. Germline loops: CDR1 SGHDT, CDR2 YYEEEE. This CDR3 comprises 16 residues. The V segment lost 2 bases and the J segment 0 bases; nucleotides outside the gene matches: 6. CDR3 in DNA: TGTGCCAGCAGCTTCAGGGGGCCGGGGATGAACACTGAAGCTTTCTTT. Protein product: CASSFRGPGMNTEAFF.

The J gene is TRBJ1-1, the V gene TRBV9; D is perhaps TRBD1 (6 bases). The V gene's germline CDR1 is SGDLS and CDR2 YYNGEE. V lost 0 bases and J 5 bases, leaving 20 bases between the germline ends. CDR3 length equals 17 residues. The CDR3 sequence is CASSVGATGRGRTEAFF. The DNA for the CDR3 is TGTGCCAGCAGCGTAGGAGCTACAGGGAGGGGAAGGACTGAAGCTTTCTTT. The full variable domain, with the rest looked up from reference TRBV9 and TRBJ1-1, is DSGVTQTPKHLITATGQRVTLRCSPRSGDLSVYWYQQSLDQGLQFLIQYYNGEERAKGNILERFSAQQFPDLHSELNLSSLELGDSALYFCASSVGATGRGRTEAFFGQGTRLTVV.

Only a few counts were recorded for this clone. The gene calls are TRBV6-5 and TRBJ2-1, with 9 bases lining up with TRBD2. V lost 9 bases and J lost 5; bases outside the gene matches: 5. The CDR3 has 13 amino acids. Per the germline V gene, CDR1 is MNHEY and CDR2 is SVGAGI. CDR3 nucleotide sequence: TGTGCCAGTCGGACTAGCGTCAACAATGAGCAGTTCTTC. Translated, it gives CASRTSVNNEQFF.

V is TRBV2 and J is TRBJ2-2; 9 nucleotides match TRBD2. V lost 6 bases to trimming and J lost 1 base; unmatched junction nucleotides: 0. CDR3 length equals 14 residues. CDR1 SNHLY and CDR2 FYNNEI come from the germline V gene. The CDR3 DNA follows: TGTGCCAGCAGACTAGCGGGGAACACCGGGGAGCTGTTTTTT. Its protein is CASRLAGNTGELFF.

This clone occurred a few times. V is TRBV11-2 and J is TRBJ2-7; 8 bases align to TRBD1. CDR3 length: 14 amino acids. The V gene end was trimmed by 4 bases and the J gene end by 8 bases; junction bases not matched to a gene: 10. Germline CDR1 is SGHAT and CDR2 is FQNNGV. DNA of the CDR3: TGTGCCAGCAGCTCATCCTCGGGACAGGCTAAGCAGTACTTC. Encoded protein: CASSSSSGQAKQYF.

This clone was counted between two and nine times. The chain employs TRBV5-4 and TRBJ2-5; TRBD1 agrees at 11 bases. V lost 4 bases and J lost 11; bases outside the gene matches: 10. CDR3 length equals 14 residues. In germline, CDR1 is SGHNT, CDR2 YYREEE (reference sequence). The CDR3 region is CASSPGTGGREQYF. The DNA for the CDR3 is TGTGCCAGCAGCCCCGGGACAGGGGGAAGGGAGCAGTACTTC.